This T cell receptor beta chain was recorded in a study of technical replicates of blood from several donors. Trimming pared 10 bases from V and 9 bases from J, leaving 22 bases between. CDR1 and CDR2 (germline): MNHEY, SMNVEV (reference sequence). The CDR3 has 14 residues. The table came from immunoSEQ multiplex PCR; TCRdb's copy has only in-frame clones and leaves some out. The data hold about 66,000 clones, with 90% to 95% observed a single time. The source material was PBMCs. This TCR was sampled from a human donor in good health. Some clones in this sample may be carry-over from other donors' samples. The J gene is TRBJ2-1, the V gene TRBV27, with a tentative D call TRBD2 (5 bases). CDR3 DNA sequence: TGTGCCACCGGCGCAAATCAACGGGGTGGTGAGCAGTTCTTC. Translation gives CATGANQRGGEQFF.